This T cell receptor (beta chain) was captured by sequencing in a study of T cell changes during pregnancy in multiple sclerosis (dated by TCRdb to the late 2010s). For the study in its entirety: In women with multiple sclerosis, the researchers looked at how the T cell repertoire shifted as pregnancy progressed.

Reading the germline V gene gives CDR1 SQVTM and CDR2 ANQGSEA. Spanning cysteine to phenylalanine, the CDR3 consists of 11 amino acids. Only the CDR3 DNA is retained, 33 bases long and in frame from the first base. Relative to germline, V is 3 bases shorter and J is 6 bases shorter, with 8 bases between their ends. About this clone: Its antigen is currently not known. No quality values exist for individual bases; no much larger clone is one base distant.

Library method: the immunoSEQ multiplex PCR assay. In its TCRdb copy, this immuneACCESS table keeps in-frame sequences only and misses some clones. Where compared with another copy, unresolved V genes explain less than half of these, and the others have no known cause. The sample table shows fewer than 40,000 clones, and 85% to 90% are seen once. The top ten hold approximately 10% of the sample. The rearrangement joined TRBV29-1 to TRBJ1-2; no D gene can be assigned with confidence. This clonotype was obtained from a female donor with multiple sclerosis, enrolled in a pregnancy study. This specimen was CD8+ T cells from peripheral blood mononuclear cells, taken in the second trimester of pregnancy. The DNA sequence is TGCAGCGTTGAGAGTCGCAATGGCTACACCTTC. Translated, it gives CSVESRNGYTF.